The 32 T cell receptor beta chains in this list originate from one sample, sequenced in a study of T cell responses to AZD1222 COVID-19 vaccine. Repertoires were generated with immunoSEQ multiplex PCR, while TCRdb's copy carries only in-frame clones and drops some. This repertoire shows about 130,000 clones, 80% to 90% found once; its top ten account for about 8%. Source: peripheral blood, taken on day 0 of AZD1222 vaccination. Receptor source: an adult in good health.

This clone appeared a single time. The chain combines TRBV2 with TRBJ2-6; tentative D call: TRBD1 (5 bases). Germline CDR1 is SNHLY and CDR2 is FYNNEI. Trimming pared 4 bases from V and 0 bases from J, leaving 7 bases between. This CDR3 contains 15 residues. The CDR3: CASSGQISGANVLTF. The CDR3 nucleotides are TGTGCCAGCAGTGGACAGATCTCTGGGGCCAACGTCCTGACTTTC.

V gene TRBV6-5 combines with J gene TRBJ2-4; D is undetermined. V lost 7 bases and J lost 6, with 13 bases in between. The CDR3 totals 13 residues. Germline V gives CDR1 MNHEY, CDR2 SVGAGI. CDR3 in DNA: TGTGCCAGCATTCACCCAGAGACAAACATTCAGTACTTC. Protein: CASIHPETNIQYF.

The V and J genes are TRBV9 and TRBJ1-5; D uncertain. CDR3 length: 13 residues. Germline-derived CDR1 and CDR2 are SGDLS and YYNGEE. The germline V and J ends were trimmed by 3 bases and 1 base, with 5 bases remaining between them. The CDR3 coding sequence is TGTGCCAGCAGCGCCCGCAGCAATCAGCCCCAGCATTTT. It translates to CASSARSNQPQHF.

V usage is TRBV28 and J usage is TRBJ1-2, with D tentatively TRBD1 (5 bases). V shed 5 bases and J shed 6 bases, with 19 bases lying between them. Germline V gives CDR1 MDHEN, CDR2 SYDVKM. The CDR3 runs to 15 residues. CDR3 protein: CASSTPRKGIDGYTF. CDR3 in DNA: TGTGCCAGCAGTACTCCCAGGAAGGGGATCGATGGCTACACCTTC.

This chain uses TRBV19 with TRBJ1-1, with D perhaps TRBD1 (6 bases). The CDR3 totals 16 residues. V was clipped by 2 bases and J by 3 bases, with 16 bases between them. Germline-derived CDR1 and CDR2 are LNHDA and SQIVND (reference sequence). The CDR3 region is CASSIIADSRYTEAFF. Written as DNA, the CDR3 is TGTGCCAGTAGTATAATTGCGGACAGCAGATACACTGAAGCTTTCTTT.

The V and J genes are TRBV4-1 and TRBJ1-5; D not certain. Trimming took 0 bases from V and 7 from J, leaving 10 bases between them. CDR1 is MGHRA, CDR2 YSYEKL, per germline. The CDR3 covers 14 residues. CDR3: CASSQDPNVQPQHF. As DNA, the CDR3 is TGCGCCAGCAGCCAAGACCCAAATGTACAGCCCCAGCATTTT.

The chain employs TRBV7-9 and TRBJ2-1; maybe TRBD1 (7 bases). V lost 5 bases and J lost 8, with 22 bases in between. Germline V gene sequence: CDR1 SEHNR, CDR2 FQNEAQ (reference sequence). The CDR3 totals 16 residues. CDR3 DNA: TGTGCCAGCAGCCCGAGCAGGGCAGGGGGGACCGATGAGCAGTTCTTC. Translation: CASSPSRAGGTDEQFF.

As DNA, the CDR3 is TGTGCCACCAGTGGGACTAGGGAGTCCGGGGAGCTGTTTTTT. This sequence encodes CATSGTRESGELFF. The chain has TRBV24-1 and TRBJ2-2, with 7 bases aligning to TRBD2. Germline lookup yields CDR1 KGHDR and CDR2 SFDVKD. The CDR3 contains 14 residues. With 5 bases clipped from V and 6 bases from J, the junction kept 5 bases outside the gene matches.

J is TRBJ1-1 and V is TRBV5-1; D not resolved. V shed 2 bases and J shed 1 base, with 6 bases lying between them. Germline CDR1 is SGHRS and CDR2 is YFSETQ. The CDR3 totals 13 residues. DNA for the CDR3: TGCGCCAGCAGCTTCCCCCCGAACACTGAAGCTTTCTTT. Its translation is CASSFPPNTEAFF.

The CDR3 sequence: CASSLGPASGRQYF. In DNA, the CDR3 is TGTGCCAGCAGCCTAGGGCCAGCTAGCGGAAGGCAGTACTTC. The J gene is TRBJ2-7, the V gene TRBV7-9; 7 bases are a match to TRBD2. This CDR3 is built from 14 residues. V gave up 5 bases and J gave up 9 bases; unmatched junction bases: 13. The germline V gene encodes CDR1 SEHNR and CDR2 FQNEAQ (reference sequence).

The CDR3 region has the DNA TGTGCCAGCTTAAGGGGGGGAAAGAGCTACGAGCAGTACTTC. It is translated as CASLRGGKSYEQYF. V gene TRBV21-1 combines with J gene TRBJ2-7; TRBD2, the table's D call, lacks a check against the DNA. TRBV21-1 is recorded as a pseudogene. This CDR3 is built from 14 residues.

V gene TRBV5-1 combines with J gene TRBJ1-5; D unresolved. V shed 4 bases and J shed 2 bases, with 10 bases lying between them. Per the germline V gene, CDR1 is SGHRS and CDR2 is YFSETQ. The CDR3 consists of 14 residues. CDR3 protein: CASSLLPGNQPQHF. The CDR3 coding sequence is TGCGCCAGCAGCCTCTTACCTGGCAATCAGCCCCAGCATTTT.

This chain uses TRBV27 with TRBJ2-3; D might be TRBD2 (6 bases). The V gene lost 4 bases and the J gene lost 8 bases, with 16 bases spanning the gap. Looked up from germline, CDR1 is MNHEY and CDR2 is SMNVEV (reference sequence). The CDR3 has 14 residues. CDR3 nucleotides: TGTGCCAGCAGTTCCTACCGACTAGAGGGTACGCAGTATTTT. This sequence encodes CASSSYRLEGTQYF.

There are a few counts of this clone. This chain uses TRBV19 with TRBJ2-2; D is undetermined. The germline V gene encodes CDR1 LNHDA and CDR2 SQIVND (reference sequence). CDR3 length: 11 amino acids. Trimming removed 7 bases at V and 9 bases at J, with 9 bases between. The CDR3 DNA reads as TGTGCCAGTAAGGCCAGAAGGGAGCTGTTTTTT. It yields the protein CASKARRELFF.

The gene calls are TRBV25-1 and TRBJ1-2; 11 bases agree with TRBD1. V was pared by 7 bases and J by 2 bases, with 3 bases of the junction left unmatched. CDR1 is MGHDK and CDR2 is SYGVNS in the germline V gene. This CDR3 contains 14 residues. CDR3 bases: TGTGCCAGCACCTGGACAGGGGGCAACTATGGCTACACCTTC. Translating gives CASTWTGGNYGYTF.

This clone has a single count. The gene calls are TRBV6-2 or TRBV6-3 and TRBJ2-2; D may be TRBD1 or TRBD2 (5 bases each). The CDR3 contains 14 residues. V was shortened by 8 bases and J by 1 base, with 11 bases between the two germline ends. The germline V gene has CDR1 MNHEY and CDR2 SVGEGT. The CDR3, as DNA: TGTGCCAGCCGCCCGAGGGGGAACACCGGGGAGCTGTTTTTT. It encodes CASRPRGNTGELFF.

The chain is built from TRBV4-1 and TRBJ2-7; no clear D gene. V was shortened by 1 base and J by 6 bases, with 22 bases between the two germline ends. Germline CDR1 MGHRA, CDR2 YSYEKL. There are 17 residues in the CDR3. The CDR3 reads CASSQGPHAALRAEQYF. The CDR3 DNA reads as TGCGCCAGCAGCCAAGGCCCACATGCAGCGCTTCGGGCCGAGCAGTACTTC.

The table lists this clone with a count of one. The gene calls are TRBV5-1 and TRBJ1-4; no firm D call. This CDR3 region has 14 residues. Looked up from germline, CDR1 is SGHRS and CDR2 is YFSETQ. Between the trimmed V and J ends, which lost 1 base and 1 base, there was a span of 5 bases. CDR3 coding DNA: TGCGCCAGCAGCTTGCGGGAAACTAATGAAAAACTGTTTTTT. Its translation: CASSLRETNEKLFF.

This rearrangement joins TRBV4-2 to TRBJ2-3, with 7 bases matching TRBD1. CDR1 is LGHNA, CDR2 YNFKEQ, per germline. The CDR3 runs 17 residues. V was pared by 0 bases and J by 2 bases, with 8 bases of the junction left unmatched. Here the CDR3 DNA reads TGTGCCAGCAGCCAAGATATAGGGGGCTCGACCACAGATACGCAGTATTTT. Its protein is CASSQDIGGSTTDTQYF.

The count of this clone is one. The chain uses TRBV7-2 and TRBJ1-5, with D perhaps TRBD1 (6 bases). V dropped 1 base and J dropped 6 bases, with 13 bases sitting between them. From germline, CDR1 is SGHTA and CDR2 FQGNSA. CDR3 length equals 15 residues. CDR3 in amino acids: CASSLEMGGVQPQHF. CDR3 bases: TGTGCCAGCAGCTTAGAAATGGGGGGCGTTCAGCCCCAGCATTTT.

In nucleotides, the CDR3 is TGTGCCAGCAGGGCGAGCGGGAGGGAGCAGTACTTC. Its translation: CASRASGREQYF. J is TRBJ2-7 and V is TRBV3-1 (or the pseudogene TRBV3-2); 9 bases are a match to TRBD2. The CDR3 loop spans 12 amino acids. Germline CDR1 and CDR2: LGHDT and YNNKEL (reference sequence). J gave up 7 bases and V 6 bases, and 4 bases lay outside the gene matches.

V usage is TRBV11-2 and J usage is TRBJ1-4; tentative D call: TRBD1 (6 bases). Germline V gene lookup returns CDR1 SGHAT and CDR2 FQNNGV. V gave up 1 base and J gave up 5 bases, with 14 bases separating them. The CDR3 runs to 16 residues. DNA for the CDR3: TGTGCCAGCAGCTTAGGTCATCTGGGGGCGAATGAAAAACTGTTTTTT. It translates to CASSLGHLGANEKLFF.

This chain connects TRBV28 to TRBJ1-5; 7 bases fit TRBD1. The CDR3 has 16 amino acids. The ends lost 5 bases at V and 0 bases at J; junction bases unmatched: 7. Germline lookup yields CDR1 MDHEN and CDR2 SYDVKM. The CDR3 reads CASSPGGRYSNQPQHF. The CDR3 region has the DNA TGTGCCAGCAGTCCAGGGGGGCGGTATAGCAATCAGCCCCAGCATTTT.

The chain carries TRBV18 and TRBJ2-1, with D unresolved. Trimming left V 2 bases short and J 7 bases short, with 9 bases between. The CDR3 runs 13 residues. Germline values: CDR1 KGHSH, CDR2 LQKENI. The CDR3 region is CASSPISTNEQFF. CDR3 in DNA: TGTGCCAGCTCACCAATTAGCACTAATGAGCAGTTCTTC.

CDR3 DNA sequence: TGTGCCAGCAGCTTAGCTTGGCGGGGGTCTGAAGAGACCCAGTACTTC. Translation gives CASSLAWRGSEETQYF. The chain couples TRBV7-2 to TRBJ2-5, with TRBD2 matching over 7 bases. V dropped 0 bases and J dropped 3; count of bases not matched to a gene: 7. This CDR3 has 16 amino acids. The germline CDR1 and CDR2 sequences are SGHTA and FQGNSA.

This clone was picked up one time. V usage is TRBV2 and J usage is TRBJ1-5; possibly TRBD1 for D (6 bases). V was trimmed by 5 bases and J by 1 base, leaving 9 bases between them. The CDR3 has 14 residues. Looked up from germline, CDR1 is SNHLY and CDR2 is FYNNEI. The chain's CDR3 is CASSRQASNQPQHF. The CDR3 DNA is TGTGCCAGCAGTCGACAGGCCAGCAATCAGCCCCAGCATTTT.

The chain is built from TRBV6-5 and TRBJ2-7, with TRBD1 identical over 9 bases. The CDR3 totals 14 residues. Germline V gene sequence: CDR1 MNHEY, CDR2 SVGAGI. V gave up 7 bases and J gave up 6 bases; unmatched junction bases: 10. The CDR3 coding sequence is TGTGCCAGCACTTATGGGACAGGGACAGGCGAGCAGTACTTC. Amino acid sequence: CASTYGTGTGEQYF.

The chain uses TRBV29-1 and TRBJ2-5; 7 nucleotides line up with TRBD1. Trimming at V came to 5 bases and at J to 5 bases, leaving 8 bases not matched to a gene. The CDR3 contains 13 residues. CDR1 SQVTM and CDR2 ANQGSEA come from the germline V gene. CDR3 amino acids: CSVRTGLKETQYF. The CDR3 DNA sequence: TGCAGCGTTCGGACAGGCTTAAAGGAGACCCAGTACTTC.

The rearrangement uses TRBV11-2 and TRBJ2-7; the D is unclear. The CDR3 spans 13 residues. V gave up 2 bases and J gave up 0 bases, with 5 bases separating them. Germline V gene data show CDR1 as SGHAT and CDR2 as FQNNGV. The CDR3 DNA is TGTGCCAGCAGCTTACTTCTCTCCTACGAGCAGTACTTC. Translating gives CASSLLLSYEQYF.

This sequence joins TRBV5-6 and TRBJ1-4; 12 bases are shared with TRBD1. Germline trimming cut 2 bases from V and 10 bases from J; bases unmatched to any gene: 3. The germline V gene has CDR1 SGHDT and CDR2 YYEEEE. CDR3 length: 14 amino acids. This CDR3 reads CASSLGTGGLKLFF. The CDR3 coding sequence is TGTGCCAGCAGCTTAGGGACAGGGGGCTTAAAACTGTTTTTT.

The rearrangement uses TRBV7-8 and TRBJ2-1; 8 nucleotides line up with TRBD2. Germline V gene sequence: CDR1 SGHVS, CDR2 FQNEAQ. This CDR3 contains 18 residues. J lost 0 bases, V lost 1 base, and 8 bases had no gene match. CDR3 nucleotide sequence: TGTGCCAGCAGCTTAGTGCCCAGCGGGAGTCCCTCCTACAATGAGCAGTTCTTC. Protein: CASSLVPSGSPSYNEQFF.

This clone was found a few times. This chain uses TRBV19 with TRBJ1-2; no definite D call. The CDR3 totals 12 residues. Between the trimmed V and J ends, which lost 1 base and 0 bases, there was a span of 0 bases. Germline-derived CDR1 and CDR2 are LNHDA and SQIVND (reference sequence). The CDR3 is CASSIANYGYTF. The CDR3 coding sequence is TGTGCCAGTAGTATAGCTAACTATGGCTACACCTTC. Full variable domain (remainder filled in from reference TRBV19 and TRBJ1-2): DGGITQSPKYLFRKEGQNVTLSCEQNLNHDAMYWYRQDPGQGLRLIYYSQIVNDFQKGDIAEGYSVSREKKESFPLTVTSAQKNPTAFYLCASSIANYGYTFGSGTRLTVV.